These T cell receptor beta chains were read from a single sample in a study of cytomegalovirus exposure and HLA in healthy donors. Data came from immunoSEQ multiplex PCR; TCRdb stores just in-frame clones and leaves some out. The sample includes some 60,000 clones. What was sequenced was PBMCs. The receptors here all came from a man aged 30 to 39 in good health and CMV-seropositive. Each CDR3 is given with its conserved first and last residue. A D gene is named only where the DNA matches it firmly.

TRBJ2-3,-,TRBV19,CASSIAGFTSDTQYF,TGTGCCAGTAGTATAGCGGGATTCACTTCAGATACGCAGTATTTT
TRBJ2-3,TRBD2,TRBV6-1,CASSERRTSGGGNTQYF,TGTGCCAGCAGTGAACGTAGGACTAGCGGGGGGGGGAATACGCAGTATTTT
TRBJ1-1,TRBD1,TRBV7-3,CASSPGQGATEAFF,TGTGCCAGCAGCCCCGGACAGGGAGCCACTGAAGCTTTCTTT
TRBJ2-7,TRBD1,TRBV6-1,CASSEVLDRVYEQYF,TGTGCCAGCAGTGAAGTTCTGGACAGGGTCTACGAGCAGTACTTC
TRBJ2-2,-,TRBV14,CASSQLQFGELFF,TGTGCCAGCAGCCAGTTACAGTTCGGGGAGCTGTTTTTT
TRBJ2-1,-,TRBV9,CASSVDMFSDNEQFF,TGTGCCAGCAGCGTAGACATGTTCTCCGACAATGAGCAGTTCTTC
TRBJ1-2,-,TRBV29-1,CSVEDSGVEYGYTF,TGCAGCGTTGAAGATTCGGGGGTTGAATATGGCTACACCTTC
TRBJ1-5,-,TRBV6-5,CASSYLRGGNQPQHF,TGTGCCAGCAGTTACCTAAGGGGTGGCAATCAGCCCCAGCATTTT
TRBJ2-2,-,TRBV7-7,CASSMGHTNTGELFF,TGTGCTAGCAGCATGGGACATACGAACACCGGGGAGCTGTTTTTT
TRBJ2-7,TRBD1,TRBV6-1,CASSSQGLYEQYF,TGTGCCAGCAGTTCACAGGGGCTCTACGAGCAGTACTTC
TRBJ2-7,-,TRBV5-4,CASSSRGEQYF,TGTGCCAGCAGCTCCCGCGGCGAGCAGTACTTC
TRBJ2-1,-,TRBV4-1,CASSQVTPGDEQFF,TGCGCCAGCAGCCAAGTAACCCCCGGGGATGAGCAGTTCTTC
TRBJ2-2,-,TRBV5-1,CASSLDSSQPGELFF,TGCGCCAGCAGCTTAGACAGCTCGCAGCCCGGGGAGCTGTTTTTT
TRBJ1-3,-,TRBV9,CASSGGGDTIYF,TGTGCCAGCAGCGGAGGGGGAGACACCATATATTTT
TRBJ2-1,TRBD2,TRBV6-1,CASKGVAGGNEQFF,TGTGCCAGCAAGGGGGTAGCGGGAGGGAATGAGCAGTTCTTC
TRBJ1-1,-,TRBV7-2,CANSLGQGNTEAFF,TGTGCCAACAGCTTAGGGCAGGGGAACACTGAAGCTTTCTTT
TRBJ1-6,-,TRBV29-1,CSVMMRNSPLHF,TGCAGCGTTATGATGCGGAATTCACCCCTCCACTTT
TRBJ1-4,-,TRBV5-1,CASSLNGQPNEKLFF,TGCGCCAGCAGCTTGAATGGACAGCCTAATGAAAAACTGTTTTTT
TRBJ2-1,-,TRBV30,CAWKVLGTYNEQFF,TGTGCCTGGAAAGTTCTCGGTACCTACAATGAGCAGTTCTTC
TRBJ2-3,TRBD2,TRBV6-5,CASSLAGEATDTQYF,TGTGCCAGCAGTCTAGCGGGAGAGGCCACAGATACGCAGTATTTT
TRBJ2-2,-,TRBV7-9,CASTTRGSTGELFF,TGTGCCAGCACCACCAGGGGAAGCACCGGGGAGCTGTTTTTT
TRBJ1-3,-,TRBV4-1,CASSPPGGSGNTIYF,TGCGCCAGCAGCCCCCCCGGGGGCTCTGGAAACACCATATATTTT
TRBJ2-7,-,TRBV9,CASSVGGLGDDEQYF,TGTGCCAGCAGCGTAGGGGGGCTGGGGGACGACGAGCAGTACTTC
TRBJ2-3,-,TRBV9,CASSVEGTWEDTQYF,TGTGCCAGCAGCGTAGAGGGGACATGGGAGGATACGCAGTATTTT
TRBJ2-7,-,TRBV30,CAWSPQDYPLYEQYF,TGTGCCTGGAGTCCGCAGGATTATCCCCTCTACGAGCAGTACTTC
TRBJ1-1,-,TRBV7-9,CASSSTDMNTEAFF,TGTGCCAGCAGCTCCACAGATATGAACACTGAAGCTTTCTTT
TRBJ2-3,TRBD2,TRBV5-6,CASSFGGGADTQYF,TGTGCCAGCAGCTTCGGCGGGGGGGCAGATACGCAGTATTTT
TRBJ1-6,-,TRBV6-5,CASSYSQSYNSPLHF,TGTGCCAGCAGTTACAGCCAATCCTATAATTCACCCCTACACTTT
TRBJ1-6,-,TRBV13,CASSLKGKVSYNSPLHF,TGTGCCAGCAGCTTGAAGGGGAAGGTTTCCTATAATTCACCCCTCCACTTT
TRBJ2-3,-,TRBV30,CAWSADKQYF,TGTGCCTGGAGTGCAGATAAGCAGTATTTT
TRBJ2-1,-,TRBV2,CASTTGLIINEQFF,TGTGCCAGCACCACCGGACTGATTATTAATGAGCAGTTCTTC
TRBJ2-3,TRBD1,TRBV5-1,CASSYVTGDSDTQYF,TGCGCCAGCAGCTATGTGACAGGGGATTCAGATACGCAGTATTTT
TRBJ2-2,-,TRBV1,CTSSQESGNTGELFF,TGCACCAGCAGCCAAGAAAGCGGGAACACCGGGGAGCTGTTTTTT
TRBJ2-7,TRBD1,TRBV5-1,CASSFSPGQFIEQYF,TGCGCCAGCAGCTTTAGCCCGGGACAGTTCATCGAGCAGTACTTC
TRBJ1-1,TRBD1,TRBV9,CASSVGQGEAFF,TGTGCCAGCAGCGTGGGACAGGGGGAAGCTTTCTTT
TRBJ2-3,-,TRBV19,CASSISHSFTDTQYF,TGTGCCAGTAGTATATCCCATAGTTTTACGGATACGCAGTATTTT
TRBJ1-2,TRBD1,TRBV11-2,CASSLTDRLGGYTF,TGTGCCAGCAGCCTAACGGACAGGCTTGGTGGCTACACCTTC
TRBJ1-6,TRBD1,TRBV2,CASSEALLRDRVSPLHF,TGTGCCAGCAGTGAAGCGCTTTTACGGGACAGGGTTTCACCCCTCCACTTT
TRBJ1-2,-,TRBV4-1,CARSQAGGYTF,TGCGCCAGAAGCCAAGCCGGTGGCTACACCTTC
TRBJ1-1,-,TRBV19,CASTGSTEAFF,TGTGCCAGTACCGGGAGCACTGAAGCTTTCTTT
TRBJ2-3,TRBD2,TRBV19,CASSIFSGRFTDKQYF,TGTGCCAGTAGTATTTTTAGCGGGAGGTTCACAGATAAGCAGTATTTT
TRBJ2-5,TRBD1,TRBV7-9,CASSLARTGATTQYF,TGTGCCAGCAGCTTAGCGAGGACAGGGGCCACGACCCAGTACTTC
TRBJ2-3,TRBD1,TRBV5-5,CASSSVTGAGDTQYF,TGTGCCAGCAGCTCCGTGACAGGGGCGGGAGATACGCAGTATTTT
TRBJ2-7,-,TRBV4-1,CASSQGTELVAYEQYF,TGCGCCAGCAGCCAAGGAACAGAGCTTGTCGCCTACGAGCAGTACTTC
TRBJ2-5,-,TRBV6-1,CASSLVEPETQYF,TGTGCCAGCAGCCTCGTCGAGCCAGAGACCCAGTACTTC
TRBJ1-1,TRBD1,TRBV29-1,CSVSRDRGRVNTEAFF,TGCAGCGTCTCCCGGGACAGGGGGCGGGTGAACACTGAAGCTTTCTTT
TRBJ2-3,-,TRBV9,CASSVDGGRKQYF,TGTGCCAGCAGCGTAGACGGCGGTCGCAAGCAGTATTTT
TRBJ1-1,-,TRBV6-5,CASTARGAGTEAFF,TGTGCCAGCACCGCCCGCGGGGCAGGGACTGAAGCTTTCTTT
TRBJ2-5,TRBD2,TRBV10-3,CAISGPGLAEETQYF,TGTGCCATCAGTGGGCCGGGACTAGCTGAAGAGACCCAGTACTTC
TRBJ2-1,-,TRBV7-9,CASSSPDRPHEQFF,TGTGCCAGCAGCTCCCCGGACAGACCCCATGAGCAGTTCTTC
TRBJ2-3,TRBD2,TRBV6-6,CASSYSISGGTDTQYF,TGTGCCAGCAGTTACTCGATCAGCGGGGGCACAGATACGCAGTATTTT
TRBJ1-2,TRBD1,TRBV27,CASWDRGNYGYTF,TGTGCCAGCTGGGACAGGGGAAACTATGGCTACACCTTC
TRBJ1-3,TRBD1,TRBV5-1,CASSPGTAGNTIYF,TGCGCCAGCAGCCCTGGGACAGCTGGAAACACCATATATTTT
TRBJ2-7,TRBD2,TRBV11-3,CASSLGKAGGSEQYF,TGTGCCAGCAGCTTAGGGAAGGCGGGGGGGTCCGAGCAGTACTTC